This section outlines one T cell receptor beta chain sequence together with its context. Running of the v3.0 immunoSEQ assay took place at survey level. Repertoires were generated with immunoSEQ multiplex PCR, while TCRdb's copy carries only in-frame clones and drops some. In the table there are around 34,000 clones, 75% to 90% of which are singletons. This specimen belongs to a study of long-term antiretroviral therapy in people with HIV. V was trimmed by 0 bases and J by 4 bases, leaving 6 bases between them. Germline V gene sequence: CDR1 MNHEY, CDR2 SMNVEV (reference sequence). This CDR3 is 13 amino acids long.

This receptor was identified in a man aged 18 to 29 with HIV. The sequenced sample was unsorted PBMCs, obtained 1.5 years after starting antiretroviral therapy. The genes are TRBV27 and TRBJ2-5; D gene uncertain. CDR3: CASSLSFRETQYF. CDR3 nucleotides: TGTGCCAGCAGTTTATCTTTCCGAGAGACCCAGTACTTC.